The clone carrying this T cell receptor beta chain was seen a handful of times. In the study's own analysis: Cell counts per sample came from amplifying reference gene primers. Sequenced by immunoSEQ multiplex PCR; TCRdb stores in-frame clones only, minus some. For V, J and clone size, that table is used; D and trimming come from the DNA. The sample carries 200,000 to 300,000 clones, roughly 83% recorded once. CDR3 length: 14 residues. V shed 5 bases and J 0 bases; nucleotides not matched to a gene: 1. Germline assignment: CDR1 SEHNR and CDR2 FQNEAQ (reference sequence). This specimen comes from a study of blood T cell repertoires in COVID-19. Study information: COVID-19 samples collected from the United States, Italy and Spain covered acute and convalescent phases. T cells, B-cell-depleted T cells, or PBMCs provided the cDNA or gDNA that served as material.

This rearrangement joins TRBV7-9 to TRBJ2-1; TRBD2 matches at 7 bases. The sequence came from a woman aged 80 or older with acute or convalescent COVID-19. The sequenced material came from peripheral blood. CDR3 region: CASSASGSYNEQFF. The CDR3 DNA reads as TGTGCCAGCAGCGCTAGCGGCTCCTACAATGAGCAGTTCTTC.